This T cell receptor beta chain was recorded in a study of tumor-infiltrating lymphocytes in primary liver carcinoma. For the study at large: Cases comprised patients with primary liver carcinoma who received surgical resection. The study enrolled male and female patients aged 30 to 69 years. Whole-study results and caveats: Significantly greater top-250-clone fractions characterized tumors relative to blood (p = 0.039).

Germline-derived CDR1 and CDR2 are SGHDN and FVKESK. Trimming removed 5 bases from V and 12 bases from J, with 17 bases in between. The CDR3 is 13 amino acids. This clonotype was seen once. Its matching antigen is unknown. Total RNA amounting to 500 ng was the source from which TCR beta cDNA was made with a constant-region primer. Amplification in three nested multiplex PCR rounds with slightly modified ARM-PCR gave rise to TCR beta libraries. The opening two PCR rounds, about 11 cycles each, paired TRBV1-TRBV30 forward primers with a C-beta reverse primer. Each CDR3 protein is one row after TCRdb ran MiXCR on the multiplex PCR reads. The repertoire holds about 180,000 distinct CDR3 sequences, over 50% seen once, with approximately 67% in the top ten. RNA was extracted from whole blood without cell sorting, alongside germline DNA.

The chain couples TRBV14 to TRBJ2-1; D is unresolved. Specimen: peripheral blood. This sequence originates from a man in his forties or fifties with primary liver carcinoma and hepatitis B virus infection. The CDR3 DNA sequence: TGTGCCAGCAGCAAATCCATCGGTGCATGGCAGTTCTTC. Translation: CASSKSIGAWQFF.